These 21 T cell receptor beta chains were all obtained from the same sample, sequenced in a study of cytomegalovirus exposure and HLA in healthy donors. The PCR contained 60 Vbeta and 13 Jbeta primers. Libraries were prepared by immunoSEQ multiplex PCR; TCRdb keeps only in-frame clonotypes and omits some of them. The table includes approximately 150,000 clones, approximately 80% detected once. The specimen was PBMCs. These receptors were collected from a man under 40 in good health and CMV-seropositive.

The chain uses TRBV30 and TRBJ1-1; 7 bases are a match to TRBD1. Germline assignment: CDR1 GTSNPN and CDR2 SVGIG (reference sequence). The ends lost 4 bases at V and 4 bases at J; junction bases unmatched: 6. CDR3 length: 13 residues. Here the CDR3 DNA reads TGTGCCTGGAACCTGCAGGGGGTCACTGAAGCTTTCTTT. It is translated as CAWNLQGVTEAFF.

The rearrangement links TRBV11-2 to TRBJ2-5, with 8 bases matching TRBD2. The CDR3 loop spans 15 amino acids. CDR1 SGHAT and CDR2 FQNNGV come from the germline V gene. The ends lost 9 bases at V and 3 bases at J; junction bases unmatched: 12. This CDR3 is CASSITGTREETQYF. CDR3 DNA sequence: TGTGCCAGTTCCATCACCGGGACTAGAGAAGAGACCCAGTACTTC. The full variable domain, completed using reference TRBV11-2 and TRBJ2-5, is EAGVAQSPRYKIIEKRQSVAFWCNPISGHATLYWYQQILGQGPKLLIQFQNNGVVDDSQLPKDRFSAERLKGVDSTLKIQPAKLEDSAVYLCASSITGTREETQYFGPGTRLLVL.

DNA for the CDR3: TGTGCCAGCAGCGTCAAGACAGGGGGAAACACTGAAGCTTTCTTT. Amino acids: CASSVKTGGNTEAFF. The chain couples TRBV9 to TRBJ1-1, with 9 bases that match TRBD1. This CDR3 comprises 15 residues. The V gene's germline CDR1 is SGDLS and CDR2 YYNGEE. Unmatched junction bases numbered 4, after V lost 2 bases and J lost 2 bases. Filled out from reference TRBV9 and TRBJ1-1, the complete variable domain reads DSGVTQTPKHLITATGQRVTLRCSPRSGDLSVYWYQQSLDQGLQFLIQYYNGEERAKGNILERFSAQQFPDLHSELNLSSLELGDSALYFCASSVKTGGNTEAFFGQGTRLTVV.

The V and J genes are TRBV6-1 and TRBJ2-5; the match to TRBD2 covers 8 bases. The CDR3 is 15 amino acids. V trimming: 2 bases; J trimming: 2 bases; junction bases outside the gene matches: 4. Germline-derived CDR1 and CDR2 are MNHNS and SASEGT. The CDR3 loop is CASSESTSGQETQYF. The CDR3 DNA sequence: TGTGCCAGCAGTGAATCTACTAGCGGACAAGAGACCCAGTACTTC.

This rearrangement joins TRBV15 to TRBJ2-2; D gene unclear. CDR1 is LNHNV, CDR2 YYDKDF, per germline (reference sequence). Trimming stripped 8 bases from V and 0 bases from J, with 7 bases between. The CDR3 has 13 amino acids. The CDR3 spells CATRHANTGELFF. The CDR3 coding sequence is TGTGCCACCCGACACGCGAACACCGGGGAGCTGTTTTTT.

The chain carries TRBV28 and TRBJ2-7; 7 bases align to TRBD1. Trimming at V came to 3 bases and at J to 3 bases, leaving 8 bases not matched to a gene. The CDR3 is 15 residues long. The germline V gene encodes CDR1 MDHEN and CDR2 SYDVKM. The CDR3 DNA sequence: TGTGCCAGCAGTTTCCCGGGACAGATGATCTACGAGCAGTACTTC. Translated: CASSFPGQMIYEQYF.

The chain recombines TRBV6-5 with TRBJ1-5; D gene ambiguous. The V end was cut by 8 bases, the J end by 6 bases, with 20 bases between. From germline, CDR1 is MNHEY and CDR2 SVGAGI. The length of the CDR3 is 15 residues. CDR3 in amino acids: CASRVSEGIRQPQHF. CDR3 sequence (DNA): TGTGCCAGCCGCGTGAGTGAGGGAATTCGTCAGCCCCAGCATTTT.

The CDR3 bases are TGCGCCAGCAGCTTAAGCCTAGGGGACACTGAAGCTTTCTTT. It is translated as CASSLSLGDTEAFF. J is TRBJ1-1 and V is TRBV5-1, with D perhaps matching TRBD1 (5 bases). V dropped 2 bases and J dropped 3 bases, with 11 bases sitting between them. This CDR3 contains 14 residues. Germline CDR1 is SGHRS and CDR2 is YFSETQ.

The genes are TRBV2 and TRBJ1-5; D unresolved. From germline, CDR1 is SNHLY and CDR2 FYNNEI. The CDR3 runs 16 residues. With 2 bases removed from V and 0 bases from J, the gap between germline ends came to 11 bases. The DNA of the CDR3 is TGTGCCAGCAGTGAAAGTGTCACTTATAGCAATCAGCCCCAGCATTTT. Translating gives CASSESVTYSNQPQHF. Based on the CDR3 plus reference TRBV2 and TRBJ1-5, the full variable domain is EPEVTQTPSHQVTQMGQEVILRCVPISNHLYFYWYRQILGQKVEFLVSFYNNEISEKSEIFDDQFSVERPDGSNFTLKIRSTKLEDSAMYFCASSESVTYSNQPQHFGDGTRLSIL.

The chain employs TRBV2 and TRBJ2-1; 7 positions agree with TRBD1. V dropped 8 bases and J dropped 3; count of bases not matched to a gene: 7. The CDR3 loop spans 14 amino acids. Germline CDR1 and CDR2: SNHLY and FYNNEI. The chain's CDR3 is CASGSGDSYNEQFF. CDR3 sequence (DNA): TGTGCCAGCGGGAGTGGGGACAGCTACAATGAGCAGTTCTTC. Full variable domain (missing parts from reference TRBV2 and TRBJ2-1): EPEVTQTPSHQVTQMGQEVILRCVPISNHLYFYWYRQILGQKVEFLVSFYNNEISEKSEIFDDQFSVERPDGSNFTLKIRSTKLEDSAMYFCASGSGDSYNEQFFGPGTRLTVL.

The genes are TRBV23-1 and TRBJ2-1; 13 positions agree with TRBD2. TRBV23-1 falls under the ORF class, with uncertain function. This CDR3 spans 20 amino acids. With 6 bases clipped from V and 7 bases from J, the junction kept 21 bases outside the gene matches. The CDR3 sequence is CASSPRNLPGLAGSGNEQFF. The CDR3 DNA reads TGCGCCAGCAGCCCCAGAAACCTACCGGGACTAGCGGGGAGCGGGAATGAGCAGTTCTTC.

V usage is TRBV27 and J usage is TRBJ1-5; 8 bases match TRBD1. The CDR3 totals 14 residues. The germline V gene encodes CDR1 MNHEY and CDR2 SMNVEV (reference sequence). V shed 6 bases, J shed 3 bases, and the junction held 4 bases outside the gene matches. The CDR3, as DNA: TGTGCCAGCAGACAGGGGGTGTTCAATCAGCCCCAGCATTTT. Protein: CASRQGVFNQPQHF.

J is TRBJ1-3 and V is TRBV7-6, with D perhaps TRBD1 (6 bases). Germline loops: CDR1 SGHVS, CDR2 FNYEAQ. Trimming cost V 2 bases and J 0 bases, with 11 bases left between them. This CDR3 is 16 amino acids long. The CDR3 coding sequence is TGTGCCAGCAGCTTATATGGACAGAGCTCTGGAAACACCATATATTTT. Its translation: CASSLYGQSSGNTIYF.

This clone was seen once. The chain joins TRBV2 to TRBJ1-5; 10 bases fit TRBD1. Germline V lookup: CDR1 SNHLY, CDR2 FYNNEI. The CDR3 is made up of 15 amino acids. The V and J ends lost 5 bases and 4 bases, in that order; junction bases with no gene match: 5. The CDR3 sequence: CASSPRQGANQPQHF. CDR3 DNA: TGTGCCAGCAGTCCTAGACAGGGGGCTAATCAGCCCCAGCATTTT.

This sequence joins TRBV10-2 and TRBJ2-7; a weak D match, TRBD1 (5 bases). The V gene's germline CDR1 is WSHSY and CDR2 SAAADI. Trimming removed 2 bases at V and 4 bases at J, with 9 bases between. The CDR3 is 13 residues long. The CDR3 sequence is CASSEQQGYEQYF. The CDR3 bases are TGCGCCAGCAGTGAGCAGCAGGGTTACGAGCAGTACTTC.

This rearrangement joins TRBV27 to TRBJ2-7; 7 bases fit TRBD2. Germline CDR1 reads MNHEY; CDR2 reads SMNVEV (reference sequence). There are 15 residues in the CDR3. V gave up 5 bases and J gave up 2 bases; unmatched junction bases: 9. Here the CDR3 DNA reads TGTGCCAGCAGTCCCTTTCCTAGCGGCACCTACGAGCAGTACTTC. Its protein product is CASSPFPSGTYEQYF.

This sequence joins TRBV10-2 and TRBJ2-2; TRBD2 agrees at 10 bases. With V trimmed by 2 bases and J by 5 bases, 5 bases remained unmatched. This CDR3 spans 16 amino acids. The V gene's germline CDR1 is WSHSY and CDR2 SAAADI. The CDR3 loop reads CASSESGGAWTGELFF. The CDR3 DNA follows: TGCGCCAGCAGTGAGAGCGGGGGGGCTTGGACCGGGGAGCTGTTTTTT.

This clone has only a few counts. The CDR3 coding sequence is TGTGCCAGCAGCCAAAAAGGACAGATTGGCTACACCTTC. It specifies CASSQKGQIGYTF. The chain carries TRBV2 and TRBJ1-2, with TRBD1 as a possible D gene (6 bases). V was clipped by 6 bases and J by 7 bases, with 15 bases between them. Looked up from germline, CDR1 is SNHLY and CDR2 is FYNNEI. The CDR3 sequence is 13 residues long.

This clone was counted only a few times. The genes are TRBV6-1 and TRBJ2-1, with 9 bases that match TRBD1. CDR1 and CDR2 (germline): MNHNS, SASEGT. V gave up 8 bases and J gave up 5 bases; unmatched junction bases: 7. The CDR3 extends over 14 amino acids. The CDR3 is CASELGTGNNEQFF. In DNA, the CDR3 is TGTGCCAGCGAATTAGGGACAGGGAACAATGAGCAGTTCTTC.

This clone was observed a single time. The chain recombines TRBV6-1 with TRBJ2-7; D might be TRBD1 (6 bases). Trimming stripped 4 bases from V and 4 bases from J, with 11 bases between. CDR1 and CDR2 (germline): MNHNS, SASEGT. The CDR3 has 13 amino acids. CDR3 protein: CASSARTEYEQYF. The CDR3, as DNA: TGTGCCAGCAGTGCCCGGACAGAATACGAGCAGTACTTC.

The chain employs TRBV28 and TRBJ1-1; D possibly corresponds to TRBD1 (5 bases). CDR1 and CDR2 (germline): MDHEN, SYDVKM. CDR3 length equals 12 residues. Trimming left V 7 bases short and J 4 bases short, with 10 bases between. CDR3 sequence: CASKGRATEAFF. The CDR3 DNA reads TGTGCCAGCAAAGGCAGGGCCACTGAAGCTTTCTTT.